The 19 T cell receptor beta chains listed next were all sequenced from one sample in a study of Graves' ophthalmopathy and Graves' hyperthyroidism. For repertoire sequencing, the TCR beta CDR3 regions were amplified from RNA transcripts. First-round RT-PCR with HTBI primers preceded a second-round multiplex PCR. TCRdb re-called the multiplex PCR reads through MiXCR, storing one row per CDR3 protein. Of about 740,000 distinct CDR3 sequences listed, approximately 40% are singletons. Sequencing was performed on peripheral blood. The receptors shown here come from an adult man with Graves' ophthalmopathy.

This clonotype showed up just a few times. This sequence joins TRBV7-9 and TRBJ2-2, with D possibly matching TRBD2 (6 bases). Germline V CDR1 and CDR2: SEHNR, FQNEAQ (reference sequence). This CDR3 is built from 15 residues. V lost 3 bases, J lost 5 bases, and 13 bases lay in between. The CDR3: CASSFQGGGTGELFF. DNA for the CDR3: TGTGCCAGCAGCTTTCAGGGTGGAGGGACCGGGGAGCTGTTTTTT.

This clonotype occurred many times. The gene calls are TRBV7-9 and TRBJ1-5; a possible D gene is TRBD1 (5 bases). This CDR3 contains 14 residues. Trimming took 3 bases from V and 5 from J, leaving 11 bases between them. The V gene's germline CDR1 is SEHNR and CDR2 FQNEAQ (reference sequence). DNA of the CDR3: TGTGCCAGCAGCTTGGCAGGGAGCGATCAGCCCCAGCATTTT. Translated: CASSLAGSDQPQHF.

DNA of the CDR3: TGTGCCAGCAGCCAAGTAGAAAGTACTTGGATCGGGGAGCTGTTTTTT. This sequence encodes CASSQVESTWIGELFF. The rearrangement links TRBV7-2 to TRBJ2-2; no definite D call. Between the trimmed V and J ends, which lost 5 bases and 7 bases, there was a span of 20 bases. The CDR3 is 16 amino acids. The germline V gene encodes CDR1 SGHTA and CDR2 FQGNSA.

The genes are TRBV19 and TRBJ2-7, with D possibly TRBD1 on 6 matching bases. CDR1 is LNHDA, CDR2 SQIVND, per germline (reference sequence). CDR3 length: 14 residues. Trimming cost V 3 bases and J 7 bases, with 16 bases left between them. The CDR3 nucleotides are TGTGCCAGTAGTATTTCCTGGGGGCGATCTGAGCAGTACTTC. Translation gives CASSISWGRSEQYF.

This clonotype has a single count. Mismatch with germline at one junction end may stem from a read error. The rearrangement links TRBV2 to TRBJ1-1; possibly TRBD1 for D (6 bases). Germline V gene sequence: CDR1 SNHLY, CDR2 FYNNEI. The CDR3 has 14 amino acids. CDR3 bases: TGTGCCAGCAGGCGACGACAGGAGAAAGAAGAAGCTTCCTTT. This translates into CASRRRQEKEEASF.

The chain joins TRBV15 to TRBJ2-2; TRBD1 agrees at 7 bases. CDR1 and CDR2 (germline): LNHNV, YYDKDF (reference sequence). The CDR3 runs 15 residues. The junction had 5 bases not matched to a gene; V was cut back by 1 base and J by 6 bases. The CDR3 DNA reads TGTGCCACCAGCAGAGGACAGGGTAGACCCGGGGAGCTGTTTTTT. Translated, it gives CATSRGQGRPGELFF.

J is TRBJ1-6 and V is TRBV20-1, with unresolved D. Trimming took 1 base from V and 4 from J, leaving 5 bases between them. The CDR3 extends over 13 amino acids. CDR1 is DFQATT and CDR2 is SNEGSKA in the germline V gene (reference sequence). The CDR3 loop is CSARGRYNSPLHF. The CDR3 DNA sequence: TGCAGTGCTAGAGGCAGATATAATTCACCCCTCCACTTT.

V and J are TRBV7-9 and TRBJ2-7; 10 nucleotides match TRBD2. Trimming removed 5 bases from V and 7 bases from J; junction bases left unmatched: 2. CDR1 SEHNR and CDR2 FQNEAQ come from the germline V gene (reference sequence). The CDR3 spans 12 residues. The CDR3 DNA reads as TGTGCCAGCAGCCATAGCGGGAGGGAGCAGTACTTC. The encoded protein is CASSHSGREQYF.

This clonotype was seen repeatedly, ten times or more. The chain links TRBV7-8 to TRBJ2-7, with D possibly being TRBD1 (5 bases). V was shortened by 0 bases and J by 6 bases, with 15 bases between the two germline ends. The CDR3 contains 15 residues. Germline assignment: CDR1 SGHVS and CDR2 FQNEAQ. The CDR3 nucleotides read TGTGCCAGCAGCTTAGCCGGGCAGGGTTTAAGCGAGCAGTACTTC. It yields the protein CASSLAGQGLSEQYF.

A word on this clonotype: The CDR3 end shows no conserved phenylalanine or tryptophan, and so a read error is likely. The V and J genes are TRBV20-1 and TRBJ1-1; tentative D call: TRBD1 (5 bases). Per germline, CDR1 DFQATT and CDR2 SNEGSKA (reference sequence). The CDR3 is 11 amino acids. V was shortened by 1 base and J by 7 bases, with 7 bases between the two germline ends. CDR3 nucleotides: TGCAGTGCTAGAGGGGACGTTGAAGCTTTCCTT. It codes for CSARGDVEAFL.

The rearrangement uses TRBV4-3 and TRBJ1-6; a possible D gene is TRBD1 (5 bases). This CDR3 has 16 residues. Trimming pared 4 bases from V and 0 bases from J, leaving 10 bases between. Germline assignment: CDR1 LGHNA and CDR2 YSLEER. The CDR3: CASSLVDSSYNSPLHF. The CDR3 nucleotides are TGCGCCAGCAGCCTTGTCGACAGCTCCTATAATTCACCCCTCCACTTT.

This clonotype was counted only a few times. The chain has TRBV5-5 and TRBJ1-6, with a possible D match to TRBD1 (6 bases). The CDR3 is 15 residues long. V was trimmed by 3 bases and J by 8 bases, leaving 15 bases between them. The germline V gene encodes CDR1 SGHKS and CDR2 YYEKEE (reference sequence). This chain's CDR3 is CASSSNRVSYSPLHF. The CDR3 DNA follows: TGTGCCAGCAGCTCAAACAGGGTTTCGTATTCACCCCTCCACTTT.

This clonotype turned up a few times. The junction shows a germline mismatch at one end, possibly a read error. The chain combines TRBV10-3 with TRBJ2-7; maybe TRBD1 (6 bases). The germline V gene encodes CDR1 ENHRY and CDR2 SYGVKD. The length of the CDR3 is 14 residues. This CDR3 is CASSEQGRGDEQYF. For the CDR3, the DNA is TGTGCCAGCAGTGAACAGGGAAGGGGCGACGAGCAGTACTTC.

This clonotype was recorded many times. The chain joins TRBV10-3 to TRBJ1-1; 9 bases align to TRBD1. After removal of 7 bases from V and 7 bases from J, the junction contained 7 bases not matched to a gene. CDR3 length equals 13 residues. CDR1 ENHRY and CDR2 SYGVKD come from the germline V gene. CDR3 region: CAIKLGQGYEAFF. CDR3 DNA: TGTGCCATCAAATTGGGACAGGGATATGAAGCTTTCTTT.

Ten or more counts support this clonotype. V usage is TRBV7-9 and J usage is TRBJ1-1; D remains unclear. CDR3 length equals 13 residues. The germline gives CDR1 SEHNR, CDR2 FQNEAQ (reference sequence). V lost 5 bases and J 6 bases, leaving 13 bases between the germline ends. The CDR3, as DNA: TGTGCCAGCAGCACTAAGATAACCCCTGAAGCTTTCTTT. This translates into CASSTKITPEAFF.

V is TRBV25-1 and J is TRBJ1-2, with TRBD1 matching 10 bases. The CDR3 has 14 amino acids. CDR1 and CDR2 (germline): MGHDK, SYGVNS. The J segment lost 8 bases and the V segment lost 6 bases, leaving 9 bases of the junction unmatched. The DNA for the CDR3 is TGTGCCAGCAGCGTTACATCGGGACAGGGGGGCTACACCTTC. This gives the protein CASSVTSGQGGYTF.

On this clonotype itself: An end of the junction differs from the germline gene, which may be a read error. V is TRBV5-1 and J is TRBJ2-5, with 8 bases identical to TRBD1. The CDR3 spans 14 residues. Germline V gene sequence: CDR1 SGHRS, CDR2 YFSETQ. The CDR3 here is CASSSGQERETQYF. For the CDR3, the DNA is TGTGCCAGCAGCTCGGGACAGGAGCGAGAGACCCAGTACTTC.

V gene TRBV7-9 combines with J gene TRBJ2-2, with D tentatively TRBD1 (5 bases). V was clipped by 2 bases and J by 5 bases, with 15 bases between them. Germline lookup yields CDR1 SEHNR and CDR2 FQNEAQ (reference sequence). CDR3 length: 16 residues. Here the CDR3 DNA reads TGTGCCAGCAGCTTAATAGGGGCAGGGCTGACCGGGGAGCTGTTTTTT. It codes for CASSLIGAGLTGELFF.

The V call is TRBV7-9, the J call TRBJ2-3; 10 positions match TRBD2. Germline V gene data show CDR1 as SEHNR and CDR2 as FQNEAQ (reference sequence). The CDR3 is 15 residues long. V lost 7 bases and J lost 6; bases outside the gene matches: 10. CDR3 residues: CASTTGASGSDTQYF. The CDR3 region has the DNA TGTGCCAGCACGACGGGGGCTAGCGGGAGTGATACGCAGTATTTT.